This T cell receptor beta chain came from a study of cytomegalovirus exposure and HLA in healthy donors. The CDR3 covers 12 residues. Trimming removed 3 bases at V and 12 bases at J, with 12 bases between. In germline, CDR1 is SGHTA, CDR2 FQGNSA. Amplification used 60 Vbeta primers and 13 Jbeta primers. The table came from immunoSEQ multiplex PCR; TCRdb's copy has only in-frame clones and leaves some out. The repertoire has over 110,000 clones, 70% to 85% of them found once; the top ten carry approximately 2.4%. What was sequenced was PBMCs. The clonotype was recovered from a male donor in good health and CMV-seronegative. The rearrangement uses TRBV7-2 and TRBJ2-1; a possible D gene is TRBD2 (5 bases). This CDR3 reads CASSFGEGMQFF. In DNA, the CDR3 is TGTGCCAGCAGCTTCGGTGAGGGCATGCAGTTCTTC.